A single sample is the source of the 8 T cell receptor beta chains below, sequenced in a study of blood T cell repertoires in COVID-19. Sequencing used immunoSEQ multiplex PCR; TCRdb keeps in-frame clones, though not all of them. This sample yields some 380,000 clones, of which approximately 85% are seen a single time; approximately 2.1% belongs to the top ten. What was sequenced was PBMCs or T cells enriched from blood (not recorded which). These receptors all stem from a woman in her 40s with acute COVID-19.

This chain uses TRBV4-1 with TRBJ2-3; D is perhaps TRBD1 (6 bases). This CDR3 has 14 amino acids. The germline gives CDR1 MGHRA, CDR2 YSYEKL. V was cut by 1 base and J by 4 bases, with 9 bases left in between. The CDR3 spells CASSQVRGADTQYF. CDR3 coding DNA: TGCGCCAGCAGCCAAGTCAGGGGCGCAGATACGCAGTATTTT.

V is TRBV14 and J is TRBJ2-7; 9 bases are shared with TRBD2. CDR3 length: 18 residues. V gave up 1 base and J gave up 4 bases; unmatched junction bases: 14. CDR1 is SGHDN and CDR2 is FVKESK in the germline V gene. CDR3: CASSQVSRSSGGIYEQYF. The CDR3 region has the DNA TGTGCCAGCAGCCAAGTATCTAGATCGAGCGGGGGGATATACGAGCAGTACTTC.

The V call is TRBV12-3 or TRBV12-4, the J call TRBJ1-1; D gene ambiguous. Between the trimmed V and J ends, which lost 5 bases and 0 bases, there was a span of 7 bases. The CDR3 consists of 13 residues. As DNA, the CDR3 is TGTGCCAGCAGTCTACAGATGAACACTGAAGCTTTCTTT. Its protein is CASSLQMNTEAFF.

The chain couples TRBV10-3 to TRBJ1-2; 9 bases map to TRBD1. This CDR3 spans 14 amino acids. The V segment lost 6 bases and the J segment 2 bases; nucleotides outside the gene matches: 4. From germline, CDR1 is ENHRY and CDR2 SYGVKD. This CDR3 reads CAIRDRGSNYGYTF. In nucleotides, the CDR3 is TGTGCCATCAGGGACAGGGGTTCGAACTATGGCTACACCTTC.

V is TRBV2 and J is TRBJ1-5; D gene ambiguous. V lost 4 bases to trimming and J lost 10 bases, with 14 bases between them. CDR3 length: 13 amino acids. Germline V lookup: CDR1 SNHLY, CDR2 FYNNEI. CDR3 protein: CASSVIAYGPQHF. The CDR3, as DNA: TGTGCCAGCAGTGTTATCGCCTATGGTCCCCAGCATTTT.

The chain couples TRBV24-1 to TRBJ2-2, with 11 bases that match TRBD2. Germline V gene lookup returns CDR1 KGHDR and CDR2 SFDVKD. The CDR3 loop spans 17 amino acids. The V gene end was trimmed by 3 bases and the J gene end by 3 bases; junction bases not matched to a gene: 5. The CDR3 here is CATSDPWTSGYTGELFF. The CDR3 DNA is TGTGCCACCAGTGATCCCTGGACTAGCGGGTACACCGGGGAGCTGTTTTTT.

V usage is TRBV18 and J usage is TRBJ1-1; D not certain. Trimming took off 8 bases at V and 9 bases at J, with 10 bases between the two ends. The CDR3 has 10 amino acids. The germline gives CDR1 KGHSH, CDR2 LQKENI. CDR3 in amino acids: CASATIQAFF. The CDR3 bases are TGTGCCAGCGCCACAATACAAGCTTTCTTT. Variable domain in full (rest from reference TRBV18 and TRBJ1-1): NAGVMQNPRHLVRRRGQEARLRCSPMKGHSHVYWYRQLPEEGLKFMVYLQKENIIDESGMPKERFSAEFPKEGPSILRIQQVVRGDSAAYFCASATIQAFFGQGTRLTVV.

The chain employs TRBV19 and TRBJ1-5; D possibly corresponds to TRBD1 (5 bases). The CDR3 is made up of 13 amino acids. The germline gives CDR1 LNHDA, CDR2 SQIVND (reference sequence). Trimming shortened V by 4 bases and J by 5 bases, and 9 bases separated the two germline ends. CDR3 sequence (DNA): TGTGCCAGTAGTAGACAGACCTATCAGCCCCAGCATTTT. It specifies CASSRQTYQPQHF. The full variable domain, rest sourced from reference TRBV19 and TRBJ1-5, is DGGITQSPKYLFRKEGQNVTLSCEQNLNHDAMYWYRQDPGQGLRLIYYSQIVNDFQKGDIAEGYSVSREKKESFPLTVTSAQKNPTAFYLCASSRQTYQPQHFGDGTRLSIL.